Given below is one T cell receptor (beta chain) in context. The control group consisted of healthy donors matched for age and sex. Negative isolation yielded CD4+ and CD8+ T cells, and FACS enriched TEMRA cells. The data are from a study of CD8 T cells in Susac syndrome. CDR1 is MNHEY, CDR2 SVGAGI, per germline. J was trimmed by 8 bases and V by 0 bases; bases with no gene match: 11. The CDR3 totals 17 residues. cDNA came from about 0.5 to 1 ug RNA primed by random hexamers. Each CDR3 protein is one row after TCRdb ran MiXCR on the immunoSEQ multiplex PCR reads. The repertoire holds approximately 170,000 distinct CDR3 sequences, with 92% as singletons.

The TCR sequence derives from a human donor in good health. The chain uses TRBV6-5 and TRBJ1-2, with 11 bases lining up with TRBD1. The sample consisted of CD4+ T cells from PBMCs. CDR3 amino acids: CASSYSPPGQGAAGYTF. CDR3 in DNA: TGTGCCAGCAGTTACTCACCCCCAGGACAGGGGGCGGCCGGCTACACCTTC.